Below are 31 T cell receptor beta chains sequenced from a single sample in a study of T cell repertoires in cytomegalovirus infection (dated by TCRdb to about 2019). The listed sequencing device is Illumina HiSeq 1500. Through fastp at Q25 and MiXCR, TCRdb rebuilt clones from the public reads, retaining in-frame beta chains. Here each entry gathers all rows of one CDR3 protein and keeps the most common genes and DNA. Present in this sample are around 740,000 distinct CDR3 sequences, less than 40% of which were seen just once. The ten largest make up under 3% of the sample. Sequenced material: PBMCs. These receptors originate from a human donor in good health (CMV status not recorded). Some clones in this sample may be carry-over from other donors' samples.

This clonotype was recorded only once. At one end the junction does not follow the germline gene, possibly because of a read error. The J gene is TRBJ2-7, the V gene TRBV7-2; 7 bases match TRBD2. This CDR3 contains 14 residues. In germline, CDR1 is SGHTA, CDR2 FQGNSA. This CDR3 reads CASSLGGGSCEQCF. The CDR3 coding sequence is TGTGCCAGCAGCTTAGGGGGGGGGTCTTGTGAGCAGTGCTTC. Complete variable domain (other parts from reference TRBV7-2 and TRBJ2-7): GAGVSQSPSNKVTEKGKDVELRCDPISGHTALYWYRQSLGQGLEFLIYFQGNSAPDKSGLPSDRFSAERTGGSVSTLTIQRTQQEDSAVYLCASSLGGGSCEQCFGPGTRLTVT.

This chain uses TRBV5-6 with TRBJ2-7; D remains unclear. Germline CDR1 and CDR2: SGHDT and YYEEEE. V lost 6 bases and J 6 bases, leaving 13 bases between the germline ends. This CDR3 has 12 residues. The DNA of the CDR3 is TGTGCCAGCATTGGGTCACCTTTCGAGCAGTACTTC. This sequence encodes CASIGSPFEQYF.

The sample holds many counts of this clonotype. The chain links TRBV25-1 to TRBJ2-7; D not certain. Germline V gene lookup returns CDR1 MGHDK and CDR2 SYGVNS. The length of the CDR3 is 16 residues. Deletions cut 2 bases from V and 0 bases from J, with 14 bases between. CDR3 region: CASSEAPPASSYEQYF. DNA for the CDR3: TGTGCCAGCAGTGAAGCACCCCCCGCCAGCTCCTACGAGCAGTACTTC.

About this clonotype: The junction departs from the called germline gene at one end, perhaps through a read error. The chain employs TRBV7-8 and TRBJ2-7, with D perhaps TRBD1 or TRBD2 (7 bases each). The CDR3 has 17 amino acids. The germline V gene encodes CDR1 SGHVS and CDR2 FQNEAQ. CDR3 coding DNA: TGTGCCAGCAGCTTAACGTCGGGGGGACAGACCCTCTACGGGCAGTACTTC. This codes for CASSLTSGGQTLYGQYF. The whole variable domain, filled in from reference TRBV7-8 and TRBJ2-7, reads GAGVSQSPRYKVAKRGQDVALRCDPISGHVSLFWYQQALGQGPEFLTYFQNEAQLDKSGLPSDRFFAERPEGSVSTLKIQRTQQEDSAVYLCASSLTSGGQTLYGQYFGPGTRLTVT.

This clonotype occurred a few times. The rearrangement uses TRBV29-1 and TRBJ2-5, with 8 bases identical to TRBD2. CDR3 length equals 15 residues. V shed 4 bases, J shed 2 bases, and the junction held 9 bases outside the gene matches. Per germline, CDR1 SQVTM and CDR2 ANQGSEA. The CDR3 reads CSVAAGGTPQETQYF. CDR3 sequence (DNA): TGCAGCGTTGCGGCGGGGGGAACTCCTCAAGAGACCCAGTACTTC.

This clonotype turned up a few times. The rearrangement joins TRBV7-2 to TRBJ1-6; D possibly corresponds to TRBD1 (5 bases). Germline assignment: CDR1 SGHTA and CDR2 FQGNSA. The CDR3 extends over 16 amino acids. V dropped 6 bases and J dropped 8 bases, with 20 bases sitting between them. The CDR3 DNA reads as TGTGCCAGCAGATCCAAGGGGCGCGGGGTTTATTCACCCCTCCACTTT. This translates into CASRSKGRGVYSPLHF.

J is TRBJ2-2 and V is TRBV19, with a tentative D call TRBD1 (5 bases). Between the trimmed V and J ends, which lost 7 bases and 4 bases, there was a span of 13 bases. This CDR3 is built from 14 residues. Germline CDR1 is LNHDA and CDR2 is SQIVND (reference sequence). CDR3 sequence reads: CASKGVSGTGELFF. CDR3 nucleotide sequence: TGTGCCAGTAAAGGGGTATCTGGCACCGGGGAGCTGTTTTTT. The full variable domain, completed using reference TRBV19 and TRBJ2-2, is DGGITQSPKYLFRKEGQNVTLSCEQNLNHDAMYWYRQDPGQGLRLIYYSQIVNDFQKGDIAEGYSVSREKKESFPLTVTSAQKNPTAFYLCASKGVSGTGELFFGEGSRLTVL.

V gene TRBV7-6 combines with J gene TRBJ2-1, with 7 bases matching TRBD2. Trimming cost V 11 bases and J 5 bases; bases outside gene matches: 15. CDR3 length: 15 residues. CDR1 is SGHVS and CDR2 is FNYEAQ in the germline V gene. CDR3 residues: CARTLGAGEHNEQFF. The CDR3 region has the DNA TGTGCCCGCACCCTTGGGGCGGGAGAGCACAATGAGCAGTTCTTC.

This clonotype was observed a handful of times. This chain links TRBV28 with TRBJ1-1; D is undetermined. The V end was cut by 2 bases, the J end by 7 bases, with 8 bases between. CDR3 size: 12 residues. The germline V gene encodes CDR1 MDHEN and CDR2 SYDVKM. The CDR3 DNA reads TGTGCCAGCAGTTTAAAGATTCGTGAAGCTTTCTTT. Translating gives CASSLKIREAFF.

This clonotype was observed at least ten times. The genes are TRBV27 and TRBJ2-7; D perhaps matches TRBD1 (6 bases). The V and J ends lost 5 bases and 4 bases respectively, with 15 bases between them. Germline CDR1 is MNHEY and CDR2 is SMNVEV (reference sequence). There are 14 residues in the CDR3. The CDR3 reads CASSPGQFAYEQYF. The DNA for the CDR3 is TGTGCCAGCAGTCCTGGACAGTTTGCTTACGAGCAGTACTTC.

V is TRBV28 and J is TRBJ2-7, with a possible D match to TRBD2 (5 bases). The CDR3 has 15 amino acids. V shed 4 bases and J shed 2 bases, with 15 bases lying between them. Germline CDR1 MDHEN, CDR2 SYDVKM. The CDR3 protein is CASSSSRGWTYEQYF. For the CDR3, the DNA is TGTGCCAGCAGTTCCTCCCGGGGATGGACCTACGAGCAGTACTTC.

The chain recombines TRBV11-2 with TRBJ2-2, with D possibly TRBD2 on 6 matching bases. V was cut by 5 bases and J by 6 bases, with 16 bases left in between. From germline, CDR1 is SGHAT and CDR2 FQNNGV. The CDR3 has 15 amino acids. CDR3 loop: CASSLRLVSAGELFF. In nucleotides, the CDR3 is TGTGCCAGCAGCCTCAGACTAGTTTCCGCCGGGGAGCTGTTTTTT. Full variable domain (rest looked up from reference TRBV11-2 and TRBJ2-2): EAGVAQSPRYKIIEKRQSVAFWCNPISGHATLYWYQQILGQGPKLLIQFQNNGVVDDSQLPKDRFSAERLKGVDSTLKIQPAKLEDSAVYLCASSLRLVSAGELFFGEGSRLTVL.

This clonotype was seen at least ten times. This chain joins TRBV7-2 and TRBJ2-3; D might be TRBD1 or TRBD2, each matching 5 bases. V was trimmed by 4 bases and J by 2 bases, leaving 10 bases between them. Germline lookup yields CDR1 SGHTA and CDR2 FQGNSA. This CDR3 is 14 amino acids long. The CDR3 sequence is CASSWDQFTDTQYF. CDR3 bases: TGTGCCAGCAGCTGGGACCAATTCACAGATACGCAGTATTTT. Looking up the rest from reference TRBV7-2 and TRBJ2-3 gives the full variable domain: GAGVSQSPSNKVTEKGKDVELRCDPISGHTALYWYRQSLGQGLEFLIYFQGNSAPDKSGLPSDRFSAERTGGSVSTLTIQRTQQEDSAVYLCASSWDQFTDTQYFGPGTRLTVL.

The chain joins TRBV20-1 to TRBJ1-1, with D possibly TRBD1 on 5 matching bases. Germline V lookup: CDR1 DFQATT, CDR2 SNEGSKA (reference sequence). Trimming took 0 bases from V and 3 from J, leaving 14 bases between them. This CDR3 spans 15 amino acids. The CDR3 is CSARDLGGWDTEAFF. The CDR3, as DNA: TGCAGTGCTAGAGATTTGGGGGGATGGGACACTGAAGCTTTCTTT.

V is TRBV11-3 and J is TRBJ2-2; perhaps TRBD2 as D (6 bases). The CDR3 has 14 residues. V lost 8 bases, J lost 0 bases, and 10 bases lay in between. Germline V gives CDR1 SGHNT, CDR2 YENEEA. The CDR3 nucleotides are TGTGCCAGCTGGGGGGTTGCGAACACCGGGGAGCTGTTTTTT. It encodes CASWGVANTGELFF.

As for this clonotype: In this CDR3 the conserved last residue, phenylalanine or tryptophan, is missing, so a read error is likely. It is unclear where the CDR3 begins or ends on the DNA, so no DNA is shown, and the CDR3 is as TCRdb lists it. This rearrangement joins TRBV7-3 to TRBJ2-3; TRBD1 is the table's D call, not checked against the DNA. CDR1 is SGHTA, CDR2 FQGTGA, per germline. The CDR3 length equals 18 residues, ends included. The chain's CDR3 is CASSSLGRTVRSTDTKYC.

The rearrangement uses TRBV5-5 and TRBJ2-1; D possibly uses TRBD1 or TRBD2 (5 bases each). CDR3 size: 15 residues. Germline CDR1 SGHKS, CDR2 YYEKEE (reference sequence). Between the trimmed V and J ends, which lost 4 bases and 2 bases, there was a span of 13 bases. The CDR3 spells CASSQGEYTYNEQFF. The CDR3 region has the DNA TGTGCCAGCAGCCAAGGGGAGTATACCTACAATGAGCAGTTCTTC.

This clonotype appeared a few times. This chain joins TRBV4-2 and TRBJ2-7; TRBD2 agrees at 12 bases. The CDR3 has 16 residues. V shed 1 base, J shed 4 bases, and the junction held 5 bases outside the gene matches. CDR1 and CDR2 (germline): LGHNA, YNFKEQ. The CDR3 region is CASSQASSGGAYEQYF. In DNA form, the CDR3 reads TGTGCCAGCAGCCAAGCCTCTAGCGGGGGGGCGTACGAGCAGTACTTC.

With regard to this clonotype: No conserved phenylalanine or tryptophan ends this CDR3, so it is likely a read error. The chain recombines TRBV12-3 or TRBV12-4 with TRBJ2-7; D ambiguous. The CDR3 spans 13 residues. V shed 5 bases and J shed 3 bases, with 11 bases lying between them. The CDR3 loop reads CASSDPARYEQYL. The CDR3 nucleotides read TGTGCCAGCAGTGACCCTGCCCGCTACGAGCAGTACTTA.

This clonotype has more than one count but fewer than ten. The genes are TRBV7-3 and TRBJ1-2, with 11 bases lining up with TRBD1. Germline values: CDR1 SGHTA, CDR2 FQGTGA. After removal of 5 bases from V and 6 bases from J, the junction contained 5 bases not matched to a gene. The CDR3 has 14 amino acids. CDR3 in DNA: TGTGCCAGCAGCCCCACGGGACAGGGGGATGGCTACACCTTC. Protein sequence: CASSPTGQGDGYTF.

The rearrangement uses TRBV7-2 and TRBJ1-5, with 9 bases matching TRBD1. The trim removed 5 bases at V and 6 bases at J, leaving 17 bases unmatched. Germline V CDR1 and CDR2: SGHTA, FQGNSA. The CDR3 consists of 18 residues. As DNA, the CDR3 is TGTGCCAGCAGCCTGGGGACAGGGAGTGGGGATGTCGGTCAGCCCCAGCATTTT. It is translated as CASSLGTGSGDVGQPQHF.

V is TRBV6-5 and J is TRBJ1-6; D remains ambiguous. With 2 bases removed from V and 8 bases from J, the gap between germline ends came to 10 bases. The CDR3 extends over 14 amino acids. In germline, CDR1 is MNHEY, CDR2 SVGAGI. This CDR3 reads CASSYLNRDSPLHF. Here the CDR3 DNA reads TGTGCCAGCAGTTACCTTAATCGGGATTCACCCCTCCACTTT.

This clonotype has just a few counts. J is TRBJ1-3 and V is TRBV12-3 or TRBV12-4; no clear D gene. Trimming removed 2 bases at V and 7 bases at J, with 0 bases between. The CDR3 sequence is 10 residues long. CDR3 sequence: CASSLNTIYF. CDR3 nucleotides: TGTGCCAGCAGTTTAAACACCATATATTTT.

The table lists this clonotype with a few counts. This chain joins TRBV20-1 and TRBJ1-5; 8 positions agree with TRBD1. Germline CDR1 is DFQATT and CDR2 is SNEGSKA (reference sequence). The CDR3 consists of 15 residues. Unmatched junction bases numbered 4, after V lost 1 base and J lost 2 bases. The chain's CDR3 is CSARGVDRGNQPQHF. The CDR3 coding sequence is TGCAGTGCTAGAGGGGTGGACAGGGGCAATCAGCCCCAGCATTTT.

The gene calls are TRBV11-2 and TRBJ1-6; a weak D match, TRBD1 (5 bases). Looked up from germline, CDR1 is SGHAT and CDR2 is FQNNGV. The CDR3 spans 13 residues. Trimming stripped 1 base from V and 14 bases from J, with 12 bases between. For the CDR3, the DNA is TGTGCCAGCAGCTTAGTGCAGGGCAACACCCTCCACTTT. Translated, it gives CASSLVQGNTLHF.

Only a few counts were recorded for this clonotype. The rearrangement links TRBV19 to TRBJ2-1, with no clear D. Germline CDR1 and CDR2: LNHDA and SQIVND (reference sequence). The length of the CDR3 is 14 residues. V lost 3 bases and J lost 6, with 12 bases in between. CDR3 bases: TGTGCCAGTAGTATCCCCCCCCCCCGCAATGAGCAGTTCTTC. Protein product: CASSIPPPRNEQFF.

The chain joins TRBV6-2 or TRBV6-3 to TRBJ2-7; 10 bases line up with TRBD2. The germline CDR1 and CDR2 sequences are MNHEY and SVGEGT. The CDR3 is 19 residues long. J lost 2 bases, V lost 7 bases, and 20 bases had no gene match. The CDR3 loop reads CASTHLASGSSGKTYEQYF. The CDR3 DNA is TGTGCCAGCACCCACCTAGCTAGCGGGAGCAGCGGGAAGACCTACGAGCAGTACTTC.

This clonotype was seen a few times. In nucleotides, the CDR3 is TGTGCCAGCAGCTTAGTGATATCTCCGGCCTACGAGCAGTACTTC. Its translation: CASSLVISPAYEQYF. V gene TRBV7-9 combines with J gene TRBJ2-7; D unresolved. Germline V gene sequence: CDR1 SEHNR, CDR2 FQNEAQ (reference sequence). The CDR3 length is 15 residues. V gave up 1 base and J gave up 2 bases, with 12 bases separating them.

This chain uses TRBV19 with TRBJ2-2; D gene uncertain. V was clipped by 8 bases and J by 8 bases, with 6 bases between them. CDR3 size: 10 residues. Germline assignment: CDR1 LNHDA and CDR2 SQIVND (reference sequence). CDR3 sequence reads: CASDGGELFF. In DNA, the CDR3 is TGTGCCAGTGATGGAGGGGAGCTGTTTTTT.

As concerns this clonotype: Since a much larger clone is just one base distant, this may be a read error. The CDR3 sequence is CASNLSSSSGNTIYF. CDR3 coding DNA: TGTGCCAGCAACTTATCCTCGAGCTCTGGAAACACCATATATTTT. The chain recombines TRBV7-3 with TRBJ1-3, with D uncertain. The CDR3 extends over 15 amino acids. Per germline, CDR1 SGHTA and CDR2 FQGTGA.

The chain employs TRBV7-6 and TRBJ2-5; weak D call: TRBD2 (5 bases). V lost 2 bases and J 0 bases, leaving 13 bases between the germline ends. CDR3 length: 16 amino acids. Germline V gives CDR1 SGHVS, CDR2 FNYEAQ. Here the CDR3 reads CASSLNYGEYQETQYF. The CDR3 region has the DNA TGTGCCAGCAGCTTAAATTACGGGGAGTACCAAGAGACCCAGTACTTC.